Listed here are 23 T cell receptor beta chains from one sample, sequenced in a study of shared T cell receptors in the human thymus. Assay used: immunoSEQ multiplex PCR; TCRdb lists only in-frame clones, some missing. Among about 660,000 clones listed, around 87% were seen once. This sample was shared with a second study, whose subject was human thymus T cells.

Sequenced input: thymocytes. These receptors originate from a boy less than two years old with a congenital heart defect.

The V gene is TRBV10-2, the J gene TRBJ1-4; 7 positions agree with TRBD1. The ends lost 7 bases at V and 6 bases at J; junction bases unmatched: 8. The CDR3 is 14 amino acids. CDR1 and CDR2 from the germline V gene are WSHSY and SAAADI. The CDR3 is CASTRDSPYEKLFF. In DNA, the CDR3 is TGCGCCAGCACTAGGGACAGCCCCTATGAAAAACTGTTTTTT.

V and J are TRBV5-6 and TRBJ2-5; 8 positions match TRBD1. The V segment lost 2 bases and the J segment 6 bases; nucleotides outside the gene matches: 9. CDR1 is SGHDT and CDR2 is YYEEEE in the germline V gene. The CDR3 is 15 amino acids. CDR3 nucleotides: TGTGCCAGCAGCTTCGGACAGGGCGCGACACAGACCCAGTACTTC. Translation gives CASSFGQGATQTQYF.

This clone was counted only a few times. V gene TRBV2 combines with J gene TRBJ2-1; D perhaps matches TRBD1 (6 bases). The CDR3 is made up of 15 amino acids. V lost 7 bases and J lost 7, with 20 bases in between. The germline V gene has CDR1 SNHLY and CDR2 FYNNEI. CDR3 region: CASTTRGTGWNEQFF. The DNA of the CDR3 is TGTGCCAGCACCACCCGGGGAACAGGGTGGAATGAGCAGTTCTTC.

This chain joins TRBV5-1 and TRBJ2-4; 10 positions match TRBD1. J lost 1 base, V lost 1 base, and 11 bases had no gene match. CDR1 is SGHRS, CDR2 YFSETQ, per germline. The CDR3 runs to 19 residues. CDR3 residues: CASSLNPGTGVGAKNIQYF. The CDR3 coding sequence is TGCGCCAGCAGCTTGAACCCCGGGACAGGGGTTGGGGCCAAAAACATTCAGTACTTC. The whole variable domain, filled in from reference TRBV5-1 and TRBJ2-4, reads KAGVTQTPRYLIKTRGQQVTLSCSPISGHRSVSWYQQTPGQGLQFLFEYFSETQRNKGNFPGRFSGRQFSNSRSEMNVSTLELGDSALYLCASSLNPGTGVGAKNIQYFGAGTRLSVL.

J is TRBJ2-7 and V is TRBV13; TRBD2 is a possible D gene (5 bases). Between the trimmed V and J ends, which lost 2 bases and 5 bases, there was a span of 10 bases. The CDR3 is 13 amino acids. CDR1 and CDR2 (germline): PRHDT, FYEKMQ (reference sequence). CDR3 loop: CASSLPPSHEQYF. CDR3 sequence (DNA): TGTGCCAGCAGCTTACCACCTAGCCACGAGCAGTACTTC. Full variable domain (missing parts from reference TRBV13 and TRBJ2-7): AAGVIQSPRHLIKEKRETATLKCYPIPRHDTVYWYQQGPGQDPQFLISFYEKMQSDKGSIPDRFSAQQFSDYHSELNMSSLELGDSALYFCASSLPPSHEQYFGPGTRLTVT.

The chain combines TRBV5-5 with TRBJ2-5, with TRBD2 as a possible D gene (6 bases). The CDR3 is 14 residues long. Trimming shortened V by 5 bases and J by 0 bases, and 11 bases separated the two germline ends. Germline CDR1 SGHKS, CDR2 YYEKEE (reference sequence). The CDR3 DNA sequence: TGTGCCAGCAGAGAGACGGGGGACCAAGAGACCCAGTACTTC. Protein: CASRETGDQETQYF. Using reference TRBV5-5 and TRBJ2-5 for the parts outside the CDR3, the full variable domain is DAGVTQSPTHLIKTRGQQVTLRCSPISGHKSVSWYQQVLGQGPQFIFQYYEKEERGRGNFPDRFSARQFPNYSSELNVNALLLGDSALYLCASRETGDQETQYFGPGTRLLVL.

V and J are TRBV7-3 and TRBJ2-2; the D is unclear. This CDR3 has 15 amino acids. V was clipped by 5 bases and J by 1 base, with 11 bases between them. Germline V gene data show CDR1 as SGHTA and CDR2 as FQGTGA. The CDR3 spells CASSRLTGNTGELFF. CDR3 nucleotides: TGTGCCAGCAGCCGGTTGACGGGGAACACCGGGGAGCTGTTTTTT.

This clone was picked up a small number of times. The chain has TRBV5-5 and TRBJ1-3, with 7 nucleotides matching TRBD1. CDR1 is SGHKS, CDR2 YYEKEE, per germline (reference sequence). This CDR3 comprises 17 residues. The trim removed 2 bases at V and 3 bases at J, leaving 11 bases unmatched. CDR3 sequence: CASSFCGPGGCGNTIYF. The CDR3 DNA sequence: TGTGCCAGCAGCTTTTGCGGGCCAGGGGGATGTGGAAACACCATATATTTT. Using reference TRBV5-5 and TRBJ1-3 for the parts outside the CDR3, the full variable domain is DAGVTQSPTHLIKTRGQQVTLRCSPISGHKSVSWYQQVLGQGPQFIFQYYEKEERGRGNFPDRFSARQFPNYSSELNVNALLLGDSALYLCASSFCGPGGCGNTIYFGEGSWLTVV.

The chain combines TRBV5-6 with TRBJ2-7, with TRBD1 identical over 10 bases. The CDR3 extends over 13 amino acids. V was pared by 4 bases and J by 4 bases, with 2 bases of the junction left unmatched. The germline V gene has CDR1 SGHDT and CDR2 YYEEEE. Written as DNA, the CDR3 is TGTGCCAGCAGCCAGGACAGGGGGTACGAGCAGTACTTC. Its protein product is CASSQDRGYEQYF.

The table lists this clone with a count of one. The chain employs TRBV30 and TRBJ1-1; D is undetermined. V lost 1 base and J 1 base, leaving 16 bases between the germline ends. The CDR3 is 16 residues long. Germline CDR1 GTSNPN, CDR2 SVGIG (reference sequence). The CDR3 DNA sequence: TGTGCCTGGAGTGGCCCCCCGGGTGTAGCGAACACTGAAGCTTTCTTT. Translating it yields CAWSGPPGVANTEAFF.

This clone was found a few times. This sequence joins TRBV10-3 and TRBJ1-3; D remains unclear. The V gene lost 11 bases and the J gene lost 0 bases, with 11 bases spanning the gap. The CDR3 extends over 13 amino acids. Germline V gene lookup returns CDR1 ENHRY and CDR2 SYGVKD. CDR3 in amino acids: CAATSHSGNTIYF. CDR3 sequence (DNA): TGTGCCGCCACGTCACACTCTGGAAACACCATATATTTT.

The CDR3 here is CASSPTLAGSTDTQYF. CDR3 DNA sequence: TGTGCCAGCAGCCCTACACTAGCGGGGAGCACAGATACGCAGTATTTT. This chain connects TRBV28 to TRBJ2-3; 10 bases are a match to TRBD2. The trim removed 6 bases at V and 0 bases at J, leaving 6 bases unmatched. This CDR3 contains 16 residues. Per the germline V gene, CDR1 is MDHEN and CDR2 is SYDVKM. Full variable domain (remainder filled in from reference TRBV28 and TRBJ2-3): DVKVTQSSRYLVKRTGEKVFLECVQDMDHENMFWYRQDPGLGLRLIYFSYDVKMKEKGDIPEGYSVSREKKERFSLILESASTNQTSMYLCASSPTLAGSTDTQYFGPGTRLTVL.

The rearrangement links TRBV25-1 to TRBJ2-3; TRBD2 matches 9 bases. V lost 5 bases and J lost 3; bases outside the gene matches: 15. The germline V gene encodes CDR1 MGHDK and CDR2 SYGVNS. This CDR3 contains 18 residues. The DNA of the CDR3 is TGTGCCAGCAGTCTCCACCCCATGAGTAGCGGGAGAACAGATACGCAGTATTTT. It specifies CASSLHPMSSGRTDTQYF.

The chain employs TRBV18 and TRBJ2-1; 9 nucleotides line up with TRBD2. The germline V gene encodes CDR1 KGHSH and CDR2 LQKENI. There are 19 residues in the CDR3. V shed 2 bases and J 2 bases; nucleotides not matched to a gene: 13. This CDR3 is CASSPWSAGGNPTYNEQFF. CDR3 nucleotides: TGTGCCAGCTCACCATGGTCAGCGGGAGGAAATCCCACCTACAATGAGCAGTTCTTC.

This rearrangement joins TRBV5-6 to TRBJ2-5; weak D call: TRBD2 (5 bases). Germline V lookup: CDR1 SGHDT, CDR2 YYEEEE. V gave up 3 bases and J gave up 0 bases, with 18 bases separating them. CDR3 length equals 17 residues. DNA of the CDR3: TGTGCCAGCAGCTCCAGCGATCTAGCATTGGACCAAGAGACCCAGTACTTC. Translation gives CASSSSDLALDQETQYF. The full variable domain, completed using reference TRBV5-6 and TRBJ2-5, is DAGVTQSPTHLIKTRGQQVTLRCSPKSGHDTVSWYQQALGQGPQFIFQYYEEEERQRGNFPDRFSGHQFPNYSSELNVNALLLGDSALYLCASSSSDLALDQETQYFGPGTRLLVL.

This sequence joins TRBV5-8 and TRBJ1-5; 7 nucleotides match TRBD1. The trim removed 1 base at V and 7 bases at J, leaving 17 bases unmatched. This CDR3 is 18 amino acids long. Germline assignment: CDR1 SGHTS and CDR2 YDEGEE. Written as DNA, the CDR3 is TGTGCCAGCAGCTTGCGGAAGAACCGGGACAGCTTCTCACAGCCCCAGCATTTT. Protein product: CASSLRKNRDSFSQPQHF.

The chain carries TRBV5-1 and TRBJ2-6, with D possibly TRBD1 on 6 matching bases. V was clipped by 0 bases and J by 1 base, with 26 bases between them. The CDR3 loop spans 22 amino acids. Germline CDR1 SGHRS, CDR2 YFSETQ. CDR3: CASSLGTAPMALPLSGANVLTF. The CDR3 DNA reads TGCGCCAGCAGCTTGGGGACAGCCCCAATGGCCCTTCCTCTATCTGGGGCCAACGTCCTGACTTTC.

The rearrangement links TRBV5-1 to TRBJ2-2; 7 nucleotides align to TRBD2. After removal of 4 bases from V and 2 bases from J, the junction contained 14 bases not matched to a gene. The germline gives CDR1 SGHRS, CDR2 YFSETQ. The CDR3 length is 18 residues. DNA for the CDR3: TGCGCCAGCAGCCCGGCCGGACTAGGTGGGCCTAACACCGGGGAGCTGTTTTTT. This translates into CASSPAGLGGPNTGELFF.

The genes are TRBV21-1 and TRBJ1-5. TRBV21-1 is flagged as a pseudogene. The CDR3 contains 15 residues. The CDR3 DNA sequence: TGTGCCAGCAGCCCACGGGTCACTCGCAATCAGCCCCAGCATTTT. Its translation: CASSPRVTRNQPQHF.

V usage is TRBV5-6 and J usage is TRBJ1-6; D gene unclear. Trimming stripped 1 base from V and 3 bases from J, with 17 bases between. The CDR3 totals 18 residues. Germline V CDR1 and CDR2: SGHDT, YYEEEE. This CDR3 is CASSLWADSSVYNSPLHF. In nucleotides, the CDR3 is TGTGCCAGCAGCTTGTGGGCCGATTCTTCGGTCTATAATTCACCCCTCCACTTT.

The chain couples TRBV27 to TRBJ2-1, with TRBD1 identical over 10 bases. After removal of 4 bases from V and 2 bases from J, the junction contained 11 bases not matched to a gene. Germline loops: CDR1 MNHEY, CDR2 SMNVEV (reference sequence). The CDR3 is made up of 18 amino acids. The CDR3 nucleotides are TGTGCCAGCAGTTCAGCACATCCGGGACAGGGGACCTACAATGAGCAGTTCTTC. Its translation is CASSSAHPGQGTYNEQFF.

This chain joins TRBV28 and TRBJ1-4, with 9 bases identical to TRBD1. Per germline, CDR1 MDHEN and CDR2 SYDVKM. V dropped 5 bases and J dropped 6; count of bases not matched to a gene: 1. CDR3 size: 13 residues. Here the CDR3 reads CASSRTGDEKLFF. The CDR3 DNA reads as TGTGCCAGCAGTCGGACAGGGGATGAAAAACTGTTTTTT.

The V and J genes are TRBV7-2 and TRBJ2-6; D is unresolved. The germline CDR1 and CDR2 sequences are SGHTA and FQGNSA. V was pared by 4 bases and J by 4 bases, with 5 bases between. The length of the CDR3 is 13 residues. CDR3 amino acids: CASSSVGANVLTF. CDR3 coding DNA: TGTGCCAGCAGCTCCGTGGGGGCCAACGTCCTGACTTTC.